Listed below are T cell receptor beta chains from one sample, sequenced in a study of identical twins. TCRdb re-called the 5' RACE reads with MiXCR, one entry per CDR3 protein. Among about 690,000 distinct CDR3 sequences, around 6% were seen once, and the ten largest hold approximately 2%. Sequenced material: naive T cells sorted from blood. The receptors originated from a young man in good health. CDR3s include the opening cysteine and the closing phenylalanine or tryptophan. The D gene is left open where the match is weak.

J gene	V gene	D gene	CDR3 protein
TRBJ1-5	TRBV4-2	.	CASSQGSGQPQHF
TRBJ2-1	TRBV29-1	.	CSVDRDPPYNEQFF
TRBJ2-1	TRBV5-1	TRBD2	CASSRTLAGAYNEQFF
TRBJ2-5	TRBV30	.	CAWKGIPETQYF
TRBJ2-7	TRBV28	TRBD2	CASSRRTSVDEQYF
TRBJ2-3	TRBV5-5	TRBD2	CASSLTSGARSSTDTQYF
TRBJ1-1	TRBV29-1	.	CSCTGGQGRTEAFF
TRBJ1-4	TRBV7-9	TRBD1	CASSPTGDKLFF
TRBJ2-1	TRBV6-2/TRBV6-3	TRBD2	CASISGRANEQFF
TRBJ2-2	TRBV9	.	CASSVEASASYGELFF
TRBJ1-3	TRBV18	.	CASSPYYGSSGNTIYF
TRBJ2-1	TRBV5-6	TRBD2	CASIAGGLSSYNEQFF
TRBJ2-5	TRBV5-1	TRBD1	CASSYLPGQGRQETQYF
TRBJ2-7	TRBV29-1	.	CSVEYSYEQYF
TRBJ2-1	TRBV6-2/TRBV6-3	.	CASSPKRGTRENEQFF
TRBJ2-2	TRBV12-3/TRBV12-4	TRBD2	CASSLGLAVNTGELFF
TRBJ2-5	TRBV20-1	.	CSARLLDLGTQYF
TRBJ2-1	TRBV20-1	.	CSATAGKFDLHEQFF
TRBJ2-3	TRBV20-1	TRBD2	CSARSGESKRDLSTDTQYF
TRBJ2-5	TRBV27	.	CASSRTYQGSETQYF
TRBJ2-1	TRBV3-1	.	CASSQEIVGVNEQFF
TRBJ2-1	TRBV12-3/TRBV12-4	TRBD1	CASSGTGVSYNEQFF
TRBJ2-1	TRBV2	.	CASSPFPEQFF
TRBJ2-7	TRBV18	.	CASSPPGGYGGEQYF
TRBJ2-7	TRBV25-1	.	CASSEYGDGSYEQYF
TRBJ2-1	TRBV3-1	.	CASSPDPLRSSYNEQFF
TRBJ1-5	TRBV27	.	CASSPFGDQPQHF
TRBJ2-1	TRBV7-6	.	CASSHKPGYAYNEQFF
TRBJ1-3	TRBV27	.	CASSLSPPARSYSGNTIYF
TRBJ2-1	TRBV5-1	TRBD2	CASSFTTSGPLHEQFF
TRBJ2-2	TRBV4-3	TRBD2	CASSQDSGLAAGELFF
TRBJ1-1	TRBV19	.	CASSTMTGNTEAFF
TRBJ2-1	TRBV4-3	TRBD2	CASSQGPGLADNEQFF
TRBJ2-1	TRBV29-1	.	CSVELTALHEQFF
TRBJ2-2	TRBV20-1	.	CSASRDSRAGELFF
TRBJ2-2	TRBV2	.	CASSELRLGELFF
TRBJ2-5	TRBV10-3	TRBD2	CAISEPGLAGGKQETQYF
TRBJ1-5	TRBV5-1	TRBD1	CASSPWGQGSPQPQHF
TRBJ1-6	TRBV12-3/TRBV12-4	.	CASSLAGQPLHF
TRBJ2-6	TRBV20-1	.	CSAPQPGANVLTF
TRBJ2-3	TRBV5-1	.	CASSLPNRALREDTQYF
TRBJ2-1	TRBV9	TRBD1	CASSARPRDREPEQFF
TRBJ2-3	TRBV5-1	TRBD2	CASSLAGLSGRSADTQYF
TRBJ2-1	TRBV28	TRBD2	CASSSSLAGAYNEQFF
TRBJ2-2	TRBV29-1	.	CSVVGAQAGELFF
TRBJ2-1	TRBV7-9	.	CASSLGNRANEQFF
TRBJ2-1	TRBV30	.	CAWRDTGPEQFF
TRBJ2-7	TRBV7-2	TRBD2	CATDSGTTREQYF
TRBJ2-1	TRBV5-5	.	CASSWGDYNEQFF
TRBJ1-1	TRBV7-2	TRBD1	CASSLVGQVHTEAFF
TRBJ1-6	TRBV12-3/TRBV12-4	TRBD1	CASSPGGSSYNSPLHF
TRBJ2-5	TRBV5-4	.	CASSSVVMKETQYF
TRBJ2-5	TRBV20-1	TRBD2	CSANPGLAGETQYF
TRBJ2-1	TRBV6-1	TRBD2	CASRSSGSNHNEQFF
TRBJ2-5	TRBV12-3/TRBV12-4	TRBD2	CASSLTSGRAQTQYF
TRBJ2-1	TRBV5-1	.	CASSLENLGGYNEQFF
TRBJ2-1	TRBV12-3/TRBV12-4	.	CASRPLAMVSHEQFF